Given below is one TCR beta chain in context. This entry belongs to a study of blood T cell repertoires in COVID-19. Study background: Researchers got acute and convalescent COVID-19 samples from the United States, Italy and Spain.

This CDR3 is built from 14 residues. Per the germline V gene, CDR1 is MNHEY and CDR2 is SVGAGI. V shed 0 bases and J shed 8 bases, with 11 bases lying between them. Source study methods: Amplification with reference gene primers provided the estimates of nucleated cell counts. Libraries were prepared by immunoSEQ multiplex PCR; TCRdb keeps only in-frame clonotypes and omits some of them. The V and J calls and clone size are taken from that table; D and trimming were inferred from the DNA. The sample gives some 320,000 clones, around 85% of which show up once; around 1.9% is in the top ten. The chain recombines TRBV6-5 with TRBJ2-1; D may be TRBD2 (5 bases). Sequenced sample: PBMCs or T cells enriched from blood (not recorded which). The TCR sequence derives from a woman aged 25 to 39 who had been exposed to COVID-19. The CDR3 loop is CASSYSRLAHEQFF. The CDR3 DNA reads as TGTGCCAGCAGTTACTCGCGTCTAGCCCATGAGCAGTTCTTC.